What follows describes a single T cell receptor beta chain. Its specificity is unknown. This sample was included in a study of early T cells in non-severe SARS-CoV-2 infection. Overall study context: Sequenced bulk RNA came from whole blood that was unsorted, and chains were unpaired.

Findings of the study overall: VDJdb matching favored anti-spike CD8 responses, missing private and CD4 specificities.

Attachment of unique molecular identifiers to individual cDNA molecules was performed. TCRdb itself ran the 5' RACE reads through MiXCR, one entry per CDR3 protein. The sample consists of some 66,000 distinct CDR3 sequences, 13% of them appearing once. The V end lost 1 base, the J end lost 4 bases, and 6 bases lay between the germline ends. The CDR3 length is 13 residues. Germline values: CDR1 SGHVS, CDR2 FNYEAQ. The chain couples TRBV7-6 to TRBJ2-3, with a tentative D call TRBD2 (5 bases). The sequencing sample was made of whole blood. The sequence was collected from an adult who was a healthcare worker with PCR-confirmed SARS-CoV-2 infection or an uninfected control (not recorded which). As DNA, the CDR3 is TGTGCCAGCAGCTTAGTGAGGGCAGATACGCAGTATTTT. Its translation is CASSLVRADTQYF.